The 9 T cell receptor beta chains given below trace back to one sample, sequenced in a study of shared clonotypes between healthy human individuals. Here immunoSEQ multiplex PCR was the method, and the copy in TCRdb shows in-frame clones only, minus some. The sample gives some 500,000 clones, 79% of which show up once; approximately 12% is in the top ten. Sequencing input: PBMCs. All receptors derive from a woman aged 40 to 50 in good health. Some clones in this sample may be carry-over from other donors' samples.

The genes are TRBV2 and TRBJ1-4; D might be TRBD1 (6 bases). The germline gives CDR1 SNHLY, CDR2 FYNNEI. The CDR3 covers 15 residues. The germline V and J ends were trimmed by 5 bases and 10 bases, with 20 bases remaining between them. CDR3 sequence: CASSYGQTLRAKLFF. The CDR3 coding sequence is TGTGCCAGCAGTTACGGACAGACTCTTAGAGCAAAACTGTTTTTT.

The V and J genes are TRBV7-3 and TRBJ2-3; D not resolved. CDR1 SGHTA and CDR2 FQGTGA come from the germline V gene. Trimming left V 5 bases short and J 6 bases short, with 12 bases between. The CDR3 runs to 13 residues. The CDR3 DNA reads TGTGCCAGCAGCCCTCAATCTAGTGATACGCAGTATTTT. This sequence encodes CASSPQSSDTQYF.

V usage is TRBV27 and J usage is TRBJ1-2; weak D call: TRBD1 (5 bases). The ends were cut back, 2 bases at V and 8 bases at J, with 9 bases in the middle. Germline V gene data show CDR1 as MNHEY and CDR2 as SMNVEV (reference sequence). This CDR3 is 12 amino acids long. CDR3 in DNA: TGTGCCAGCAGTTTAGAGGGGATGGGCTACACCTTC. Its protein product is CASSLEGMGYTF.

The rearrangement joins TRBV28 to TRBJ1-2; D unresolved. V was pared by 10 bases and J by 4 bases, with 7 bases between. Germline-derived CDR1 and CDR2 are MDHEN and SYDVKM. This CDR3 has 10 amino acids. The CDR3: CATSLYGYTF. The CDR3 bases are TGTGCCACCTCACTCTATGGCTACACCTTC.

The gene calls are TRBV28 and TRBJ2-1; D unresolved. With 3 bases removed from V and 9 bases from J, the gap between germline ends came to 15 bases. Germline V gene lookup returns CDR1 MDHEN and CDR2 SYDVKM. This CDR3 comprises 14 residues. CDR3 DNA sequence: TGTGCCAGCAGTTTTGATGGACCCCATAGTGAGCAGTTCTTC. It is translated as CASSFDGPHSEQFF.

The chain combines TRBV5-1 with TRBJ2-1, with D possibly matching TRBD1 (6 bases). CDR1 is SGHRS and CDR2 is YFSETQ in the germline V gene. The ends were cut back, 0 bases at V and 5 bases at J, with 15 bases in the middle. This CDR3 comprises 16 residues. The chain's CDR3 is CASSLGFSAGDNEQFF. The CDR3 bases are TGCGCCAGCAGCTTGGGATTTAGCGCAGGGGACAATGAGCAGTTCTTC.

V usage is TRBV30 and J usage is TRBJ1-6; TRBD1 agrees at 9 bases. The CDR3 spans 13 residues. V was clipped by 6 bases and J by 9 bases; unmatched bases: 6. Germline V gene sequence: CDR1 GTSNPN, CDR2 SVGIG (reference sequence). The CDR3 reads CACTGTGFSPLHF. The CDR3 bases are TGTGCCTGTACCGGGACAGGGTTTTCACCCCTCCACTTT.

On this clone: The identical CDR3 is also encoded by other nucleotide sequences in the sample. The genes are TRBV9 and TRBJ2-7, with D perhaps given as TRBD1 or TRBD2 (6 bases each). The CDR3 runs to 13 residues. Trimming shortened V by 0 bases and J by 7 bases, and 11 bases separated the two germline ends. The V gene's germline CDR1 is SGDLS and CDR2 YYNGEE. Here the CDR3 reads CASSVGGGGEQYF. The DNA of the CDR3 is TGTGCCAGCAGCGTAGGTGGAGGGGGAGAGCAGTACTTC.

This clone was counted between two and nine times. V usage is TRBV6-6 and J usage is TRBJ2-5, with a tentative D call TRBD2 (7 bases). The CDR3 sequence is 14 residues long. V was pared by 8 bases and J by 4 bases, with 17 bases between. Germline lookup yields CDR1 MNHNY and CDR2 SVGAGI (reference sequence). The CDR3 sequence is CASAQGGGRETQYF. The DNA for the CDR3 is TGTGCCAGCGCTCAAGGGGGGGGGCGAGAGACCCAGTACTTC.